This T cell receptor (beta chain) was obtained from a study of tumor-infiltrating lymphocytes in primary liver carcinoma. Study results and limitations: The study found tumor-adjacent and tumor-blood pairs overlapped less than tumor region pairs.

With approximately 470 ng total RNA as template and a constant-region primer, TCR beta cDNA was made. Three-round nested multiplex PCR performed with slightly modified ARM-PCR produced the TCR beta libraries. Amplification in the first two PCR rounds was performed using TRBV1-TRBV30 forward primers and a C-beta reverse primer for around 10 cycles each. TCRdb redid the calling of the multiplex PCR reads with MiXCR, one entry per CDR3 protein. The repertoire has more than 70,000 distinct CDR3 sequences, 65% to 80% of them found once; the top ten carry roughly 19%. With respect to this clonotype: The target antigen is unknown. A junction end diverges from the germline sequence, so it may reflect a read error.

The CDR3 loop spans 17 amino acids. CDR1 is MNHEY, CDR2 SVGEGT, per germline. Each 20-30 mg portion of unsorted bulk tissue served as the source for co-extraction of RNA and DNA. Patients underwent resection of primary liver carcinoma. Chronic HBV infection, which was untreated, was present in the patients. The chain uses TRBV6-2 or TRBV6-3 and TRBJ2-3; 10 bases match TRBD1. The sequence was collected from a middle-aged man with primary liver carcinoma and hepatitis B virus infection. The sequenced material came from liver tumor tissue from sampling region 1. The subset denotes: tumor region T1, superior pole. The CDR3 here is CVSRYSIGTGGTDTQYF. The CDR3 DNA follows: TGTGTCAGCCGTTACTCGATCGGGACAGGGGGCACAGATACGCAGTATTTT.